This T cell receptor (beta chain) was captured in a study of TIL therapy for anti-PD-1-resistant metastatic lung cancer. Sequencing used immunoSEQ v3. Data came from immunoSEQ multiplex PCR; TCRdb stores just in-frame clones and leaves some out. The sample includes about 59,000 clones, over 70% seen only once; the top ten take about 2%. Study findings and constraints: The cohort had more treatment-naive, never-smoker and oncogene-addicted patients than typical.

This clone was seen a few times. What it binds is not known. Time point denoted: pre-treatment sample, taken before nivolumab and TIL therapy. Germline CDR1 SGHTA, CDR2 FQGTGA. The ends lost 5 bases at V and 8 bases at J; junction bases unmatched: 8. The CDR3 extends over 15 amino acids. Sample: blood, taken at baseline. This sequence originates from a person between 25 and 80 years old with non-small cell lung cancer. The chain uses TRBV7-3 and TRBJ2-1; 11 bases map to TRBD2. This chain's CDR3 is CASSNSGRAGDEQFF. CDR3 coding DNA: TGTGCCAGCAGCAATAGCGGGAGGGCCGGCGATGAGCAGTTCTTC.